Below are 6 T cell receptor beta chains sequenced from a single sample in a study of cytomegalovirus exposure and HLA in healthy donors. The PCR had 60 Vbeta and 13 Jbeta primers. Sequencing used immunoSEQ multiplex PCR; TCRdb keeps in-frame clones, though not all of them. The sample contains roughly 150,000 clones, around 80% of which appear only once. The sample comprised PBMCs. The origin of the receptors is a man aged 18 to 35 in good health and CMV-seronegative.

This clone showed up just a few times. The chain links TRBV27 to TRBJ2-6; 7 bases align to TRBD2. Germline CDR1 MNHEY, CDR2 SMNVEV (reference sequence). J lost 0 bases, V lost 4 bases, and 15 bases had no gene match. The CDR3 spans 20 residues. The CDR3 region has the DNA TGTGCCAGCAGTTCAGCCTCCCGGGGGGTTTTTTCCTCTGGGGCCAACGTCCTGACTTTC. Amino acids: CASSSASRGVFSSGANVLTF.

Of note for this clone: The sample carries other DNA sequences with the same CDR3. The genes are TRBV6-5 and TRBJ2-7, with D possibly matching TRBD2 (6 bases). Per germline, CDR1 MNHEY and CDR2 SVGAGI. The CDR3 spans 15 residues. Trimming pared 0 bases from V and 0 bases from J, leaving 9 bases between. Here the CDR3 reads CASSYSTGSSYEQYF. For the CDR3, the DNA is TGTGCCAGCAGTTACTCGACCGGGAGCTCCTACGAGCAGTACTTC.

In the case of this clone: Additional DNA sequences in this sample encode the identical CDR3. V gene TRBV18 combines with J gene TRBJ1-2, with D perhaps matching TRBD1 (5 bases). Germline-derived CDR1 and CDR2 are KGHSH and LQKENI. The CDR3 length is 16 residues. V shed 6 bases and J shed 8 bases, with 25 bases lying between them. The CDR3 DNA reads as TGTGCCAGCTCGCCAATCCGAGCAGGGAGTGCGGGGGGCTACACCTTC. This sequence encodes CASSPIRAGSAGGYTF.

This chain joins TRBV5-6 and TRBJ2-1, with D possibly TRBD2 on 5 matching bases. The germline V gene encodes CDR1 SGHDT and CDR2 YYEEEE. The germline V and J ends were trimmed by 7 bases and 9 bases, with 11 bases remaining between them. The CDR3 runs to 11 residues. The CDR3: CASGLSGEQFF. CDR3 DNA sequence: TGTGCCAGCGGACTTAGTGGTGAGCAGTTCTTC. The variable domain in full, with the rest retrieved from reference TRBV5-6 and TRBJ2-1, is DAGVTQSPTHLIKTRGQQVTLRCSPKSGHDTVSWYQQALGQGPQFIFQYYEEEERQRGNFPDRFSGHQFPNYSSELNVNALLLGDSALYLCASGLSGEQFFGPGTRLTVL.

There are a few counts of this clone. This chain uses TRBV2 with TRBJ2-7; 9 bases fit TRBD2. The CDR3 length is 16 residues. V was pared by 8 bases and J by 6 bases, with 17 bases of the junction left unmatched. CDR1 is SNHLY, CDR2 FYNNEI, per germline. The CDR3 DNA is TGTGCCAGCGGTCAACTGGCGGGAGGGCCGGGTCGCGAGCAGTACTTC. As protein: CASGQLAGGPGREQYF.

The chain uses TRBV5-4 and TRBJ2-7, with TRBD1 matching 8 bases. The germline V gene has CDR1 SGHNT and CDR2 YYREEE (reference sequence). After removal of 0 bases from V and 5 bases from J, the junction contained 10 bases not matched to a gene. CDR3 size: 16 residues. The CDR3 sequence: CASSLVQGPGGDEQYF. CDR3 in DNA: TGTGCCAGCAGCTTGGTGCAGGGCCCAGGGGGCGACGAGCAGTACTTC.